A single sample is the source of the 11 T cell receptor beta chains below, sequenced in a study of cytomegalovirus exposure and HLA in healthy donors. The PCR contained 60 Vbeta and 13 Jbeta primers. Only in-frame clones appear in the TCRdb table, and some are missing; sequencing was by immunoSEQ multiplex PCR. Of around 130,000 clones listed, around 81% are singletons. The sequenced material came from PBMCs. The receptors were gathered from a woman between 35 and 50 years old in good health and CMV-seronegative.

This sequence joins TRBV7-3 and TRBJ2-1, with a tentative D call TRBD1 (5 bases). This CDR3 has 15 residues. From germline, CDR1 is SGHTA and CDR2 FQGTGA. Trimming removed 5 bases from V and 3 bases from J, with 14 bases in between. CDR3 amino acids: CASSPTRAIYNEQFF. The DNA of the CDR3 is TGTGCCAGCAGCCCGACCAGGGCTATCTACAATGAGCAGTTCTTC.

This clone was observed a handful of times. The chain joins TRBV30 to TRBJ1-4; D is ambiguous. The CDR3 extends over 15 amino acids. Trimming removed 2 bases at V and 5 bases at J, with 15 bases between. CDR1 GTSNPN and CDR2 SVGIG come from the germline V gene (reference sequence). DNA of the CDR3: TGTGCCTGGAGTCCTATGGGGAGGCTGAATGAAAAACTGTTTTTT. Translated, it gives CAWSPMGRLNEKLFF. The full variable domain, with the rest looked up from reference TRBV30 and TRBJ1-4, is SQTIHQWPATLVQPVGSPLSLECTVEGTSNPNLYWYRQAAGRGLQLLFYSVGIGQISSEVPQNLSASRPQDRQFILSSKKLLLSDSGFYLCAWSPMGRLNEKLFFGSGTQLSVL.

This clone was counted a few times. The chain combines TRBV2 with TRBJ2-1, with 7 bases fitting TRBD1. This CDR3 spans 15 amino acids. Germline V gene data show CDR1 as SNHLY and CDR2 as FYNNEI. The J segment lost 6 bases and the V segment lost 2 bases, leaving 7 bases of the junction unmatched. This CDR3 is CASSERFDRVNEQFF. For the CDR3, the DNA is TGTGCCAGCAGTGAACGGTTTGACAGGGTCAATGAGCAGTTCTTC.

This clone was observed a handful of times. The V call is TRBV5-1, the J call TRBJ2-7; D perhaps matches TRBD1 (6 bases). The CDR3 is 14 residues long. Germline values: CDR1 SGHRS, CDR2 YFSETQ. The V gene lost 4 bases and the J gene lost 1 base, with 12 bases spanning the gap. The CDR3 region is CASSGWTDSYEQYF. The CDR3 nucleotides read TGCGCCAGCAGCGGGTGGACAGATTCCTACGAGCAGTACTTC. Variable domain in full (rest from reference TRBV5-1 and TRBJ2-7): KAGVTQTPRYLIKTRGQQVTLSCSPISGHRSVSWYQQTPGQGLQFLFEYFSETQRNKGNFPGRFSGRQFSNSRSEMNVSTLELGDSALYLCASSGWTDSYEQYFGPGTRLTVT.

The V and J genes are TRBV5-8 and TRBJ1-4; TRBD1 agrees at 9 bases. Looked up from germline, CDR1 is SGHTS and CDR2 is YDEGEE. V lost 4 bases, J lost 3 bases, and 7 bases stayed unmatched. There are 16 residues in the CDR3. The CDR3 sequence is CASSAGQGYANEKLFF. The CDR3 bases are TGTGCCAGCAGCGCCGGACAGGGGTACGCTAATGAAAAACTGTTTTTT. The variable domain in full, with the rest retrieved from reference TRBV5-8 and TRBJ1-4, is EAGVTQSPTHLIKTRGQQATLRCSPISGHTSVYWYQQALGLGLQFLLWYDEGEERNRGNFPPRFSGRQFPNYSSELNVNALELEDSALYLCASSAGQGYANEKLFFGSGTQLSVL.

This clone was picked up a small number of times. This chain uses TRBV6-5 with TRBJ1-2; 8 bases map to TRBD1. Looked up from germline, CDR1 is MNHEY and CDR2 is SVGAGI. This CDR3 region has 13 residues. V shed 6 bases, J shed 3 bases, and the junction held 3 bases outside the gene matches. The CDR3 is CASSPDRDYGYTF. DNA of the CDR3: TGTGCCAGCAGCCCGGACAGGGACTATGGCTACACCTTC.

The chain has TRBV5-6 and TRBJ1-2, with TRBD1 as a possible D gene (5 bases). V was cut by 6 bases and J by 7 bases, with 22 bases left in between. There are 15 residues in the CDR3. Germline V gene lookup returns CDR1 SGHDT and CDR2 YYEEEE. This CDR3 is CASTLGARNSRGYTF. The DNA of the CDR3 is TGTGCCAGCACCCTTGGGGCCAGGAACTCCCGTGGCTACACCTTC.

The gene calls are TRBV5-6 and TRBJ2-1, with 7 bases that match TRBD2. CDR3 size: 15 residues. CDR1 is SGHDT and CDR2 is YYEEEE in the germline V gene. Germline trimming cut 1 base from V and 5 bases from J; bases unmatched to any gene: 6. The chain's CDR3 is CASSLLGLEHNEQFF. The CDR3 bases are TGTGCCAGCAGCTTGCTCGGACTAGAGCACAATGAGCAGTTCTTC.

CDR3 sequence (DNA): TGTGCCAGCAGCTCATCGGGACTGGACTATGGCTACACCTTC. This gives the protein CASSSSGLDYGYTF. V usage is TRBV7-2 and J usage is TRBJ1-2, with a possible D match to TRBD1 (5 bases). The V end lost 4 bases, the J end lost 3 bases, and 12 bases lay between the germline ends. This CDR3 comprises 14 residues. Germline CDR1 SGHTA, CDR2 FQGNSA.

The CDR3 DNA is TGTGCCACCAGCAGGGGGAGAAATCAGCCCCAGCATTTT. Amino acid sequence: CATSRGRNQPQHF. V and J are TRBV15 and TRBJ1-5; D unresolved. CDR3 length: 13 residues. V was cut by 3 bases and J by 4 bases, with 7 bases left in between. CDR1 and CDR2 from the germline V gene are LNHNV and YYDKDF (reference sequence).

The V and J genes are TRBV5-4 and TRBJ2-7; D remains unclear. V was clipped by 2 bases and J by 6 bases, with 9 bases between them. This CDR3 has 12 amino acids. Germline V lookup: CDR1 SGHNT, CDR2 YYREEE (reference sequence). This CDR3 reads CASSFTGSEQYF. DNA of the CDR3: TGTGCCAGCAGCTTTACGGGTAGCGAGCAGTACTTC.